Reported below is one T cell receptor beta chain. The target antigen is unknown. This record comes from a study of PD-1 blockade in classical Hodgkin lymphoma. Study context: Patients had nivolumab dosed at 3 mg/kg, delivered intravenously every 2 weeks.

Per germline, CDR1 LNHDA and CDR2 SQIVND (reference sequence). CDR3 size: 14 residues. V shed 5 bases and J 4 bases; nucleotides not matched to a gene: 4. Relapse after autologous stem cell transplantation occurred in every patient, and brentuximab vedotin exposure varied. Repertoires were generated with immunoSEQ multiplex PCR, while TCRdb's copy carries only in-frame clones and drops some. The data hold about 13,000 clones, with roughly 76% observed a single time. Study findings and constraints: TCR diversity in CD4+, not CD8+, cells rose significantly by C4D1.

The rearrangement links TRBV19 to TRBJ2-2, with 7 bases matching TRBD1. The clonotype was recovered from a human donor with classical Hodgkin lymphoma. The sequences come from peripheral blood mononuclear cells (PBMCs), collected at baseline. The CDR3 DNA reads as TGTGCCAGTAGTGCGACAGGGACCACCGGGGAGCTGTTTTTT. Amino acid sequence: CASSATGTTGELFF.